Listed below are T cell receptor beta chains from one sample, sequenced in a study of identical twins. TCRdb ran MiXCR on the 5' RACE reads and lists one entry per CDR3 protein. The sample consists of 650,000 to 800,000 distinct CDR3 sequences, about 9.4% of them appearing once. The data were also submitted as part of a second study, on yellow fever vaccine responses in identical twins.

Sequenced material: PBMCs. The receptors come from a woman in her late teens or twenties in good health. The CDR3 runs from the conserved cysteine through the conserved F or W. Each record gives: V gene, clone size, J gene, D gene, CDR3 protein, CDR3 DNA. A D gene is named only where the DNA matches it firmly. A clone size is listed for some rows: how often the clone was seen (once, few, many), or a class if it is expanded.

TRBV7-2	-	TRBJ2-7	-	CASSPNRVYEQYF	TGTGCCAGCAGCCCTAACAGGGTCTACGAGCAGTACTTC
TRBV18	-	TRBJ2-6	TRBD1	CASSTTGTVLSNVLTF	TGTGCCAGCTCAACCACCGGGACAGTATTGTCCAACGTCCTGACTTTC
TRBV7-9	-	TRBJ2-5	TRBD1	CASSQLDRGGWETQYF	TGTGCCAGCAGCCAACTCGACAGGGGTGGGTGGGAGACCCAGTACTTC
TRBV18	many	TRBJ2-2	-	CASSASRVPGELFF	TGTGCCAGCTCAGCCTCTCGAGTTCCCGGGGAGCTGTTTTTT
TRBV20-1	few	TRBJ2-5	TRBD2	CSVKGLASQETQYF	TGCAGTGTTAAGGGACTAGCGAGCCAAGAGACCCAGTACTTC
TRBV20-1	-	TRBJ2-1	TRBD2	CSAAGTSNEQFF	TGCAGTGCCGCTGGGACTAGTAATGAGCAGTTCTTC
TRBV7-9	few	TRBJ1-1	-	CASSPGQLYSEAFF	TGTGCCAGCAGCCCTGGACAGCTATATTCTGAAGCTTTCTTT
TRBV5-1	few	TRBJ2-1	TRBD1	CASSLDRGLSYNEQFF	TGCGCCAGCAGCTTGGACAGGGGGCTCTCCTACAATGAGCAGTTCTTC
TRBV29-1	many	TRBJ2-5	TRBD1	CSVEDLDRGQETQYF	TGCAGCGTTGAAGATCTCGACAGGGGGCAGGAGACCCAGTACTTC
TRBV3-1	few	TRBJ2-3	TRBD2	CASSQVSSGGGQYF	TGTGCCAGCAGCCAAGTCTCTAGCGGGGGAGGGCAGTATTTT
TRBV29-1	many	TRBJ2-5	-	CSVAAGETQYF	TGCAGCGTTGCGGCGGGGGAGACCCAGTACTTC
TRBV15	many	TRBJ2-1	TRBD1	CATSSGGWGQGFNEQFF	TGTGCCACCAGCAGTGGGGGCTGGGGACAGGGATTCAATGAGCAGTTCTTC
TRBV7-3	many	TRBJ2-3	TRBD1	CASSLVGQGSTDTQYF	TGTGCCAGCAGCTTAGTTGGACAGGGTAGCACAGATACGCAGTATTTT
TRBV7-2	-	TRBJ1-5	-	CASSLEAGLNQPQHF	TGTGCCAGCAGCTTAGAGGCAGGTCTAAATCAGCCCCAGCATTTT
TRBV7-2	-	TRBJ2-3	-	CASSLKFATDTQYF	TGTGCCAGCAGCTTAAAATTCGCGACAGATACGCAGTATTTT
TRBV6-5	many	TRBJ1-2	-	CASAGPYGYTF	TGTGCCAGCGCGGGTCCCTATGGCTACACCTTC
TRBV30	-	TRBJ2-2	-	CAWSVRDAGELFF	TGTGCCTGGAGTGTAAGGGACGCCGGGGAGCTGTTTTTT
TRBV19	few	TRBJ2-7	TRBD1	CASSTPGQTYEQYF	TGTGCCAGTAGTACCCCGGGACAGACGTACGAGCAGTACTTC
TRBV21-1	few	TRBJ2-2	-	CASSKGYSPDTGELFF	TGTGCCAGCAGCAAAGGGTACAGCCCAGACACCGGGGAGCTGTTTTTT
TRBV7-9	-	TRBJ2-1	TRBD2	CASSLEPQGLAGPRLFF	TGTGCCAGCAGCTTAGAACCGCAAGGACTAGCGGGGCCAAGGTTGTTCTTC
TRBV24-1	few	TRBJ2-1	-	CATSAVRGRDNEQFF	TGTGCCACCAGTGCAGTGAGGGGGAGAGACAATGAGCAGTTCTTC
TRBV30	-	TRBJ1-1	-	CAWSGEGNTEAFF	TGTGCCTGGAGTGGGGAGGGAAACACTGAAGCTTTCTTT
TRBV7-8	few	TRBJ2-7	TRBD1	CASSFGDRLYEQYF	TGTGCCAGCAGCTTTGGGGACAGGCTCTACGAGCAGTACTTC
TRBV18	few	TRBJ2-2	-	CASSPPTDTGELFF	TGTGCCAGCTCACCACCGACGGACACCGGGGAGCTGTTTTTT
TRBV27	few	TRBJ2-2	TRBD2	CASSLPNLAGGLVPGELFF	TGTGCCAGCAGTTTACCCAATCTAGCGGGGGGGCTTGTCCCCGGGGAGCTGTTTTTT
TRBV4-3	many	TRBJ2-2	TRBD2	CASSLGLAGGTGELFF	TGCGCCAGCAGCCTGGGACTAGCGGGAGGAACCGGGGAGCTGTTTTTT
TRBV12-3/TRBV12-4	many	TRBJ2-7	-	CASTQGTGTHEQYF	TGTGCCAGCACCCAGGGGACGGGGACCCACGAGCAGTACTTC
TRBV14	few	TRBJ2-1	-	CASSQLTVTLTNEQFF	TGTGCCAGCAGCCAACTGACAGTCACCTTAACCAATGAGCAGTTCTTC
TRBV12-3/TRBV12-4	few	TRBJ2-5	-	CASSPRAMAQYF	TGTGCCAGCAGCCCCCGGGCCATGGCCCAGTACTTC
TRBV9	many	TRBJ2-1	-	CASSVSGSYNEQFF	TGTGCCAGCAGCGTATCCGGTTCCTACAATGAGCAGTTCTTC
TRBV10-3	many	TRBJ2-7	TRBD1	CAISAPGTVYEQYF	TGTGCCATCAGTGCTCCCGGGACAGTCTACGAGCAGTACTTC
TRBV9	few	TRBJ2-3	TRBD2	CASSFGTSGMGADTQYF	TGTGCCAGCAGCTTCGGGACTAGCGGGATGGGCGCAGATACGCAGTATTTT
TRBV20-1	few	TRBJ2-3	TRBD2	CSALGLAGDTQYF	TGCAGTGCCTTAGGACTAGCAGGAGATACGCAGTATTTT
TRBV12-3/TRBV12-4	-	TRBJ2-6	TRBD1	CASNTDRTGANVLTF	TGTGCCAGCAACACGGACAGGACTGGGGCCAACGTCCTGACTTTC
TRBV6-5	few	TRBJ2-7	-	CASSFNGPGVFEQYF	TGTGCCAGCAGTTTCAACGGGCCCGGAGTCTTCGAGCAGTACTTC
TRBV15	-	TRBJ2-1	-	CATSYTLGYNEQFF	TGTGCCACCAGTTACACACTAGGATACAATGAGCAGTTCTTC
TRBV29-1	few	TRBJ1-1	TRBD1	CSVGDRVNTEAFF	TGCAGCGTTGGAGACAGGGTTAACACTGAAGCTTTCTTT
TRBV18	few	TRBJ2-7	-	CASSPVGGTSYEQYF	TGTGCCAGCTCACCTGTCGGCGGAACCTCCTACGAGCAGTACTTC
TRBV6-5	-	TRBJ2-7	TRBD2	CASSYSISTSGGEQYF	TGTGCCAGCAGTTACTCGATTTCGACTAGCGGAGGCGAGCAGTACTTC